This TCR beta chain comes out of a study of T-cell reconstitution after alpha-beta-depleted transplantation in children. Unique molecular identifiers featured in how the TCRbeta library was prepared. TCRdb independently ran MiXCR on the PCR reads; one entry per CDR3 protein. Here the sample spans approximately 250,000 distinct CDR3 sequences, 9.7% being singletons. The CDR3 spans 14 residues. Germline values: CDR1 SNHLY, CDR2 FYNNEI. Trimming shortened V by 4 bases and J by 1 base, and 7 bases separated the two germline ends. The V and J genes are TRBV2 and TRBJ2-2; D remains unclear. The clonotype comes from a human donor who donated a stem cell graft to a child with SCID. This specimen consisted of PBMCs from the stem cell graft donor, obtained from the stem cell graft. CDR3 sequence: CASSVIGNTGELFF. For the CDR3, the DNA is TGTGCCAGCAGTGTAATAGGGAACACCGGGGAGCTGTTTTTT.